These 25 T cell receptor beta chains were all obtained from the same sample, sequenced in a study of T cell changes during pregnancy in multiple sclerosis (dated by TCRdb to about 2019). Library preparation used the immunoSEQ multiplex PCR assay. The source is immuneACCESS, and TCRdb retained only in-frame sequences with V and J called. Part of the clones is not carried over; for the studies checked, unresolved V genes explain less than half of this, and the remainder is unexplained. The sample has approximately 52,000 clones on record, approximately 92% of them singletons. The ten largest clonotypes hold approximately 0.25% of the sample. Source: CD4+ T cells from peripheral blood mononuclear cells, taken in the third trimester of pregnancy. The receptors shown here come from a female donor with multiple sclerosis, enrolled in a pregnancy study.

The rearrangement links TRBV27 to TRBJ1-1; 12 bases are a match to TRBD1. The CDR3 loop spans 13 amino acids. Germline V lookup: CDR1 MNHEY, CDR2 SMNVEV (reference sequence). With V trimmed by 4 bases and J by 8 bases, 2 bases remained unmatched. The CDR3 nucleotides are TGTGCCAGCAGTTCCGGGACAGGGGGCGAAGCTTTCTTT. It specifies CASSSGTGGEAFF.

A few counts support this clone. The rearrangement uses TRBV7-2 and TRBJ2-5; TRBD2 matches at 13 bases. In germline, CDR1 is SGHTA, CDR2 FQGNSA. This CDR3 has 16 residues. Trimming at V came to 4 bases and at J to 4 bases, leaving 6 bases not matched to a gene. The CDR3 spells CASSSRTSGGRETQYF. Written as DNA, the CDR3 is TGTGCCAGCAGCTCTCGGACTAGCGGGGGTAGAGAGACCCAGTACTTC.

The rearrangement joins TRBV4-2 to TRBJ2-3; possibly TRBD2 for D (6 bases). Germline V gene lookup returns CDR1 LGHNA and CDR2 YNFKEQ. The CDR3 is made up of 16 amino acids. V gave up 1 base and J gave up 0 bases, with 11 bases separating them. The CDR3 bases are TGTGCCAGCAGCCAAGTGGGCGGGGTTAGCACAGATACGCAGTATTTT. Encoded protein: CASSQVGGVSTDTQYF.

This chain connects TRBV6-1 to TRBJ2-7, with 11 bases aligning to TRBD1. V trimming: 5 bases; J trimming: 5 bases; junction bases outside the gene matches: 5. Germline values: CDR1 MNHNS, CDR2 SASEGT. CDR3 length equals 14 residues. The CDR3 DNA is TGTGCCAGCAGTCCGGGACAGGGGGACCACGAGCAGTACTTC. This sequence encodes CASSPGQGDHEQYF.

CDR3 region: CASSDSGQGRGYTF. The CDR3, as DNA: TGTGCCAGCAGTGACTCGGGACAGGGAAGAGGCTACACCTTC. The chain joins TRBV6-4 to TRBJ1-2; 9 bases align to TRBD1. This CDR3 has 14 amino acids. Germline lookup yields CDR1 MRHNA and CDR2 SNTAGT. Germline trimming cut 0 bases from V and 8 bases from J; bases unmatched to any gene: 4.

This clone has a handful of counts. V and J are TRBV5-1 and TRBJ1-1, with a weak D call TRBD1 (5 bases). Germline loops: CDR1 SGHRS, CDR2 YFSETQ. The germline V and J ends were trimmed by 0 bases and 2 bases, with 11 bases remaining between them. The CDR3 length is 15 residues. The CDR3 protein is CASSLVGHTNTEAFF. CDR3 nucleotides: TGCGCCAGCAGCTTGGTGGGGCACACCAACACTGAAGCTTTCTTT.

The DNA of the CDR3 is TGCGCCAGCAGCCAGACAGGGGGCAAAAACATTCAGTACTTC. It yields the protein CASSQTGGKNIQYF. The genes are TRBV4-1 and TRBJ2-4; 9 bases align to TRBD1. Germline-derived CDR1 and CDR2 are MGHRA and YSYEKL. The CDR3 extends over 14 amino acids. Trimming took 3 bases from V and 3 from J; bases not matched to a gene: 0.

This chain connects TRBV2 to TRBJ1-6; D is perhaps TRBD1 (5 bases). The CDR3 is 13 amino acids. V lost 7 bases to trimming and J lost 11 bases, with 15 bases between them. The germline gives CDR1 SNHLY, CDR2 FYNNEI. The CDR3 sequence is CASTLDSSAPLHF. CDR3 nucleotides: TGTGCCAGCACCCTAGACAGTTCGGCACCCCTCCACTTT. The variable domain in full, with the rest retrieved from reference TRBV2 and TRBJ1-6, is EPEVTQTPSHQVTQMGQEVILRCVPISNHLYFYWYRQILGQKVEFLVSFYNNEISEKSEIFDDQFSVERPDGSNFTLKIRSTKLEDSAMYFCASTLDSSAPLHFGNGTRLTVT.

V and J are TRBV18 and TRBJ2-7, with 7 bases identical to TRBD1. In germline, CDR1 is KGHSH, CDR2 LQKENI. The junction had 3 bases not matched to a gene; V was cut back by 4 bases and J by 3 bases. The CDR3 consists of 13 residues. CDR3 bases: TGTGCCAGCTCACTCACAGGGGACTACGAGCAGTACTTC. Translated: CASSLTGDYEQYF. The full variable domain, in which reference TRBV18 and TRBJ2-7 provide the parts outside the CDR3, is NAGVMQNPRHLVRRRGQEARLRCSPMKGHSHVYWYRQLPEEGLKFMVYLQKENIIDESGMPKERFSAEFPKEGPSILRIQQVVRGDSAAYFCASSLTGDYEQYFGPGTRLTVT.

This chain links TRBV30 with TRBJ2-5; D possibly corresponds to TRBD1 (8 bases). Trimming pared 2 bases from V and 5 bases from J, leaving 18 bases between. From germline, CDR1 is GTSNPN and CDR2 SVGIG (reference sequence). The CDR3 is made up of 15 amino acids. The CDR3 loop reads CAWSWNTGGGETQYF. In DNA form, the CDR3 reads TGTGCCTGGAGTTGGAACACAGGGGGAGGGGAGACCCAGTACTTC.

With respect to this clone: The junction shows a germline mismatch at one end, possibly a read error. Here the CDR3 DNA reads TGTGCCAATAGTATAGAGGCTAGCGGGAGGACCAAAAACATTCAGTACTTC. As protein: CANSIEASGRTKNIQYF. The chain couples TRBV19 to TRBJ2-4, with 11 bases fitting TRBD2. The V gene's germline CDR1 is LNHDA and CDR2 SQIVND (reference sequence). The CDR3 spans 17 residues. The full variable domain, its missing parts supplied by reference TRBV19 and TRBJ2-4, is DGGITQSPKYLFRKEGQNVTLSCEQNLNHDAMYWYRQDPGQGLRLIYYSQIVNDFQKGDIAEGYSVSREKKESFPLTVTSAQKNPTAFYLCANSIEASGRTKNIQYFGAGTRLSVL.

Only a few counts were recorded for this clone. The J gene is TRBJ2-7, the V gene TRBV10-1; 8 bases match TRBD1. V shed 9 bases, J shed 0 bases, and the junction held 7 bases outside the gene matches. Germline lookup yields CDR1 WNHNN and CDR2 SYGVQD (reference sequence). The CDR3 has 14 amino acids. CDR3 nucleotide sequence: TGCGCCAGTTACCGGACAGGGAGCTCCTACGAGCAGTACTTC. Translated: CASYRTGSSYEQYF.

The rearrangement joins TRBV9 to TRBJ2-1, with D perhaps TRBD1 (5 bases). V lost 0 bases to trimming and J lost 8 bases, with 21 bases between them. From germline, CDR1 is SGDLS and CDR2 YYNGEE. This CDR3 has 17 amino acids. CDR3 coding DNA: TGTGCCAGCAGCGTAGAGGGCAGGGTCCAAAGTAAAGATGAGCAGTTCTTC. This translates into CASSVEGRVQSKDEQFF.

V usage is TRBV30 and J usage is TRBJ1-4, with TRBD1 identical over 8 bases. Losses at the gene ends were 7 bases for V and 3 bases for J; bases not matched to a gene: 7. The CDR3 runs 14 residues. Germline V gene sequence: CDR1 GTSNPN, CDR2 SVGIG (reference sequence). CDR3 sequence (DNA): TGTGCCTCCCCCAGGGGGCCGGCTAATGAAAAACTGTTTTTT. It is translated as CASPRGPANEKLFF.

The rearrangement links TRBV5-4 to TRBJ2-1, with D possibly matching TRBD2 (6 bases). Trimming cost V 1 base and J 7 bases, with 9 bases left between them. Germline loops: CDR1 SGHNT, CDR2 YYREEE (reference sequence). CDR3 length: 13 amino acids. CDR3 amino acids: CASSLSSANEQFF. CDR3 in DNA: TGTGCCAGCAGCTTGTCTAGCGCAAATGAGCAGTTCTTC.

V is TRBV7-9 and J is TRBJ1-2; the match to TRBD1 covers 9 bases. CDR1 and CDR2 (germline): SEHNR, FQNEAQ (reference sequence). With 5 bases clipped from V and 2 bases from J, the junction kept 6 bases outside the gene matches. The CDR3 covers 15 residues. The CDR3 coding sequence is TGTGCCAGCAGCCCGTCCGGGACAGGGAACTATGGCTACACCTTC. This gives the protein CASSPSGTGNYGYTF.

The chain links TRBV10-2 to TRBJ2-3; tentative D call: TRBD2 (6 bases). Trimming pared 7 bases from V and 2 bases from J, leaving 19 bases between. Germline CDR1 and CDR2: WSHSY and SAAADI. The CDR3 is 16 residues long. CDR3 loop: CASTPRTGVVTDTQYF. The CDR3 DNA reads as TGCGCCAGCACCCCAAGGACGGGAGTCGTCACAGATACGCAGTATTTT.

The chain uses TRBV7-9 and TRBJ1-2; TRBD1 is a possible D gene (6 bases). The V gene lost 1 base and the J gene lost 7 bases, with 10 bases spanning the gap. This CDR3 comprises 13 residues. Germline loops: CDR1 SEHNR, CDR2 FQNEAQ (reference sequence). CDR3 DNA sequence: TGTGCCAGCAGCTTAGACAGGGTGTTTGGCTACACCTTC. Encoded protein: CASSLDRVFGYTF.

The chain has TRBV30 and TRBJ1-2; 8 bases are a match to TRBD1. The CDR3 covers 13 residues. J lost 3 bases, V lost 4 bases, and 4 bases had no gene match. CDR1 GTSNPN and CDR2 SVGIG come from the germline V gene (reference sequence). In DNA form, the CDR3 reads TGTGCCTGGACAGGGGGCCGAGACTATGGCTACACCTTC. Translation: CAWTGGRDYGYTF.

The V and J genes are TRBV19 and TRBJ2-5, with 10 bases aligning to TRBD1. V shed 3 bases, J shed 8 bases, and the junction held 9 bases outside the gene matches. The CDR3 consists of 15 residues. Germline-derived CDR1 and CDR2 are LNHDA and SQIVND (reference sequence). The CDR3 region is CASSMTGGEGDTQYF. The CDR3 DNA reads TGTGCCAGTAGTATGACAGGGGGCGAGGGGGACACCCAGTACTTC.

The chain joins TRBV27 to TRBJ2-7, with a possible D match to TRBD2 (5 bases). The CDR3 sequence is 15 residues long. Trimming cost V 5 bases and J 4 bases, with 18 bases left between them. Germline V gene sequence: CDR1 MNHEY, CDR2 SMNVEV (reference sequence). The CDR3 region is CASSRGSQAPYEQYF. Here the CDR3 DNA reads TGTGCCAGCAGTCGGGGTTCCCAGGCCCCTTACGAGCAGTACTTC.

The rearrangement uses TRBV5-6 and TRBJ1-4; 10 bases map to TRBD1. Germline V CDR1 and CDR2: SGHDT, YYEEEE. After removal of 3 bases from V and 4 bases from J, the junction contained 15 bases not matched to a gene. This CDR3 contains 19 residues. As DNA, the CDR3 is TGTGCCAGCAGCTATCGGACAGGGGGGGACCGGGGACGTAATGAAAAACTGTTTTTT. Its protein is CASSYRTGGDRGRNEKLFF.

This clone was counted a single time. The rearrangement uses TRBV11-3 and TRBJ2-7, with 11 bases that match TRBD1. V lost 5 bases and J lost 5; bases outside the gene matches: 8. This CDR3 has 15 residues. The V gene's germline CDR1 is SGHNT and CDR2 YENEEA. The CDR3 region has the DNA TGTGCCAGCAGCCTTGGACAGGGGGCGGGAGACGAGCAGTACTTC. Its protein product is CASSLGQGAGDEQYF.

This chain links TRBV5-1 with TRBJ1-5; 9 nucleotides align to TRBD1. The CDR3 spans 14 residues. Per the germline V gene, CDR1 is SGHRS and CDR2 is YFSETQ. The junction had 4 bases not matched to a gene; V was cut back by 4 bases and J by 5 bases. The DNA of the CDR3 is TGCGCCAGCAGCCGGACAGGGGACGATCAGCCCCAGCATTTT. Its translation: CASSRTGDDQPQHF.

V is TRBV19 and J is TRBJ2-1; D is unresolved. The CDR3 covers 15 residues. Germline values: CDR1 LNHDA, CDR2 SQIVND (reference sequence). The germline V and J ends were trimmed by 1 base and 3 bases, with 10 bases remaining between them. The chain's CDR3 is CASSIVAAGYNEQFF. CDR3 bases: TGTGCCAGTAGTATAGTAGCCGCCGGCTACAATGAGCAGTTCTTC.